Shown below are 29 T cell receptor beta chains from a single sample sequenced in a study of shared clonotypes between healthy human individuals. The repertoire was sequenced with immunoSEQ multiplex PCR; TCRdb's copy has only in-frame clones and lacks some. The top ten hold 0.3% of the sample, which has under 600,000 clones, roughly 98% seen once. Naive CD8 isolation took CD45RO-negative cells positively selected for CCR7 and excluded terminally differentiated effector memory CD45RA+ cells. Source material: naive CD8+ T cells sorted from blood. These receptors came from a man under 40 in good health.

The chain combines TRBV7-2 with TRBJ2-7; D unresolved. The V end was cut by 2 bases, the J end by 0 bases, with 11 bases between. Germline CDR1 reads SGHTA; CDR2 reads FQGNSA. This CDR3 spans 15 amino acids. The CDR3, as DNA: TGTGCCAGCAGCTTACTTGGCGGAAGCTCCTACGAGCAGTACTTC. Its protein product is CASSLLGGSSYEQYF.

The genes are TRBV27 and TRBJ2-7; no clear D gene. V was pared by 5 bases and J by 3 bases, with 17 bases between. CDR3 size: 15 residues. Germline V CDR1 and CDR2: MNHEY, SMNVEV (reference sequence). In nucleotides, the CDR3 is TGTGCCAGCAGTGCGAGGCCCCTAGGGATCTACGAGCAGTACTTC. It encodes CASSARPLGIYEQYF.

V gene TRBV4-1 combines with J gene TRBJ2-7, with D perhaps TRBD1 (5 bases). Germline lookup yields CDR1 MGHRA and CDR2 YSYEKL. The CDR3 runs 12 residues. V was cut by 1 base and J by 5 bases, with 6 bases left in between. CDR3 in amino acids: CASSQVRDEQYF. In DNA form, the CDR3 reads TGCGCCAGCAGCCAAGTCAGGGACGAGCAGTACTTC.

This clone was seen a single time. The chain links TRBV7-9 to TRBJ2-2, with TRBD1 as a possible D gene (6 bases). Deletions cut 5 bases from V and 0 bases from J, with 16 bases between. Germline loops: CDR1 SEHNR, CDR2 FQNEAQ (reference sequence). The CDR3 length is 17 residues. As DNA, the CDR3 is TGTGCCAGCAGCCCCCCCACAGGGTCGTCGAACACCGGGGAGCTGTTTTTT. This sequence encodes CASSPPTGSSNTGELFF.

The gene calls are TRBV19 and TRBJ2-4; the D gene is possibly TRBD1 (5 bases). V lost 10 bases to trimming and J lost 4 bases, with 14 bases between them. The CDR3 loop spans 13 amino acids. Germline V gene sequence: CDR1 LNHDA, CDR2 SQIVND (reference sequence). Here the CDR3 DNA reads TGTGCCACCCTCGGCGACAGAAAAAACATTCAGTACTTC. Protein product: CATLGDRKNIQYF.

J is TRBJ2-5 and V is TRBV19, with D possibly matching TRBD1 (5 bases). Trimming left V 6 bases short and J 5 bases short, with 13 bases between. Germline V gene lookup returns CDR1 LNHDA and CDR2 SQIVND (reference sequence). The CDR3 length is 13 residues. CDR3 residues: CASSAPGWETQYF. The CDR3 DNA reads TGTGCCAGTAGCGCCCCAGGGTGGGAGACCCAGTACTTC. The full variable domain, completed using reference TRBV19 and TRBJ2-5, is DGGITQSPKYLFRKEGQNVTLSCEQNLNHDAMYWYRQDPGQGLRLIYYSQIVNDFQKGDIAEGYSVSREKKESFPLTVTSAQKNPTAFYLCASSAPGWETQYFGPGTRLLVL.

This clone was counted once. This rearrangement joins TRBV5-1 to TRBJ1-5; D gene uncertain. Trimming removed 9 bases from V and 3 bases from J, with 4 bases in between. Germline V gene data show CDR1 as SGHRS and CDR2 as YFSETQ. The CDR3 sequence is 10 residues long. CDR3 loop: CAIFNQPQHF. Here the CDR3 DNA reads TGCGCCATATTCAATCAGCCCCAGCATTTT.

The chain recombines TRBV27 with TRBJ1-5; no clear D gene. Trimming shortened V by 6 bases and J by 7 bases, and 16 bases separated the two germline ends. CDR1 and CDR2 (germline): MNHEY, SMNVEV (reference sequence). The CDR3 loop spans 14 amino acids. CDR3 loop: CASSNPGRGQPQHF. The CDR3 DNA reads as TGTGCCAGCAGCAATCCGGGGAGAGGGCAGCCCCAGCATTTT.

The chain has TRBV5-1 and TRBJ2-1; possible D gene TRBD1, 5 bases. This CDR3 comprises 15 residues. With 0 bases removed from V and 3 bases from J, the gap between germline ends came to 10 bases. The germline gives CDR1 SGHRS, CDR2 YFSETQ. The CDR3: CASSLGQGIYNEQFF. In nucleotides, the CDR3 is TGCGCCAGCAGCTTGGGTCAGGGAATCTACAATGAGCAGTTCTTC.

The rearrangement joins TRBV7-9 to TRBJ2-1, with 7 bases aligning to TRBD1. Unmatched junction bases numbered 10, after V lost 3 bases and J lost 5 bases. The CDR3 consists of 16 residues. Germline V gene sequence: CDR1 SEHNR, CDR2 FQNEAQ (reference sequence). Here the CDR3 reads CASSLPRGQSNNEQFF. The CDR3 bases are TGTGCCAGCAGCTTGCCCCGGGGACAGTCAAACAATGAGCAGTTCTTC.

The chain has TRBV9 and TRBJ2-5, with D tentatively TRBD1 (5 bases). Between the trimmed V and J ends, which lost 0 bases and 4 bases, there was a span of 19 bases. The CDR3 consists of 17 residues. Germline lookup yields CDR1 SGDLS and CDR2 YYNGEE. The CDR3 reads CASSVGVLGRGSETQYF. The DNA of the CDR3 is TGTGCCAGCAGCGTAGGAGTCTTGGGAAGGGGTTCAGAGACCCAGTACTTC.

The V gene is TRBV5-3, the J gene TRBJ2-1; 10 bases fit TRBD2. TRBV5-3 is an ORF, with its function uncertain. The length of the CDR3 is 18 residues. V lost 1 base, J lost 6 bases, and 13 bases stayed unmatched. The CDR3 DNA follows: TGTGCCAGAAGCTTGTCCTTTTTAGCGGGAGGATGGTCCAATGAGCAGTTCTTC. This codes for CARSLSFLAGGWSNEQFF.

Remarks on this clone: Within the sample, other DNA sequences also encode this same CDR3. The chain carries TRBV9 and TRBJ2-3, with 10 bases aligning to TRBD2. CDR1 and CDR2 (germline): SGDLS, YYNGEE. The V gene end was trimmed by 2 bases and the J gene end by 2 bases; junction bases not matched to a gene: 2. The CDR3 extends over 15 amino acids. The CDR3 spells CASSVGLAATDTQYF. As DNA, the CDR3 is TGTGCCAGCAGCGTCGGACTAGCGGCCACAGATACGCAGTATTTT.

The V gene is TRBV7-8, the J gene TRBJ2-7, with 7 bases lining up with TRBD1. CDR3 length: 16 amino acids. Trimming removed 5 bases from V and 3 bases from J; junction bases left unmatched: 13. Germline CDR1 SGHVS, CDR2 FQNEAQ. The CDR3 spells CASSPHGGTANYEQYF. The CDR3 DNA is TGTGCCAGCAGCCCACATGGTGGGACAGCAAACTACGAGCAGTACTTC.

CDR3 in amino acids: CAWGTGMGNTEAFF. CDR3 DNA: TGTGCCTGGGGGACCGGGATGGGGAACACTGAAGCTTTCTTT. This chain links TRBV30 with TRBJ1-1, with D maybe TRBD1 (5 bases). CDR3 size: 14 residues. Deletions cut 5 bases from V and 1 base from J, with 14 bases between. The germline gives CDR1 GTSNPN, CDR2 SVGIG (reference sequence). Full variable domain (missing parts from reference TRBV30 and TRBJ1-1): SQTIHQWPATLVQPVGSPLSLECTVEGTSNPNLYWYRQAAGRGLQLLFYSVGIGQISSEVPQNLSASRPQDRQFILSSKKLLLSDSGFYLCAWGTGMGNTEAFFGQGTRLTVV.

The rearrangement joins TRBV2 to TRBJ2-7, with D tentatively TRBD1 or TRBD2 (5 bases each). CDR1 and CDR2 (germline): SNHLY, FYNNEI. V lost 8 bases and J 4 bases, leaving 24 bases between the germline ends. This CDR3 is 16 amino acids long. The CDR3 loop is CASLYQGAGDSYEQYF. Here the CDR3 DNA reads TGTGCCAGCTTGTATCAGGGCGCCGGGGATAGTTACGAGCAGTACTTC.

The V call is TRBV25-1, the J call TRBJ1-2; D is ambiguous. CDR3 length: 12 amino acids. Looked up from germline, CDR1 is MGHDK and CDR2 is SYGVNS. V dropped 0 bases and J dropped 6 bases, with 5 bases sitting between them. This chain's CDR3 is CASSEYQNGYTF. DNA for the CDR3: TGTGCCAGCAGTGAATATCAGAATGGCTACACCTTC.

V gene TRBV27 combines with J gene TRBJ2-7, with 10 bases matching TRBD1. The ends lost 7 bases at V and 5 bases at J; junction bases unmatched: 5. This CDR3 has 13 amino acids. Germline lookup yields CDR1 MNHEY and CDR2 SMNVEV (reference sequence). The CDR3, as DNA: TGTGCCAGCAAAACCGGGACAGGGGACGAGCAGTACTTC. Translated, it gives CASKTGTGDEQYF.

The chain employs TRBV9 and TRBJ1-2; TRBD1 is a possible D gene (6 bases). The CDR3 is made up of 14 amino acids. Trimming removed 7 bases at V and 0 bases at J, with 13 bases between. Germline CDR1 reads SGDLS; CDR2 reads YYNGEE. CDR3 region: CASRGGSTNYGYTF. The CDR3 DNA is TGTGCCAGCCGGGGGGGCAGTACTAACTATGGCTACACCTTC.

The chain has TRBV5-6 and TRBJ1-4; D ambiguous. The CDR3 is 13 residues long. The V end was cut by 0 bases, the J end by 7 bases, with 7 bases between. The V gene's germline CDR1 is SGHDT and CDR2 YYEEEE. The CDR3 here is CASSLGGTEKLFF. Written as DNA, the CDR3 is TGTGCCAGCAGCTTGGGGGGAACTGAAAAACTGTTTTTT.

DNA of the CDR3: TGTGCCAGCAGCGTATACGGAGGAGGAGGCGGGGAGCTGTTTTTT. The encoded protein is CASSVYGGGGGELFF. This chain joins TRBV9 and TRBJ2-2; D may be TRBD2 (5 bases). Looked up from germline, CDR1 is SGDLS and CDR2 is YYNGEE. V was cut by 1 base and J by 7 bases, with 14 bases left in between. The CDR3 loop spans 15 amino acids.

This clone has just one count. The chain combines TRBV5-1 with TRBJ2-7; D is undetermined. The germline V and J ends were trimmed by 3 bases and 4 bases, with 14 bases remaining between them. Germline CDR1 SGHRS, CDR2 YFSETQ. The length of the CDR3 is 14 residues. CDR3 bases: TGCGCCAGCAGCTCAACAGAGAGTTTTTACGAGCAGTACTTC. Encoded protein: CASSSTESFYEQYF. Full variable domain (outside the CDR3, taken from reference TRBV5-1 and TRBJ2-7): KAGVTQTPRYLIKTRGQQVTLSCSPISGHRSVSWYQQTPGQGLQFLFEYFSETQRNKGNFPGRFSGRQFSNSRSEMNVSTLELGDSALYLCASSSTESFYEQYFGPGTRLTVT.

The chain carries TRBV7-9 and TRBJ1-4; TRBD1 is a possible D gene (5 bases). This CDR3 region has 15 residues. Trimming removed 4 bases from V and 5 bases from J, with 14 bases in between. Germline values: CDR1 SEHNR, CDR2 FQNEAQ (reference sequence). The CDR3 sequence is CASSSPRQRNEKLFF. The CDR3, as DNA: TGTGCCAGCAGCTCCCCGCGACAGCGAAATGAAAAACTGTTTTTT.

This chain connects TRBV11-2 to TRBJ2-7, with TRBD2 matching over 9 bases. The J segment lost 1 base and the V segment lost 5 bases, leaving 6 bases of the junction unmatched. The CDR3 extends over 15 amino acids. Looked up from germline, CDR1 is SGHAT and CDR2 is FQNNGV. The CDR3 DNA is TGTGCCAGCAGCCCCCTTAGCGGGAGATCCTACGAGCAGTACTTC. Its translation is CASSPLSGRSYEQYF.

Details on this clone: The conserved phenylalanine or tryptophan is not found at the CDR3 terminus, so this likely reflects a read error. It is unclear where the CDR3 begins or ends on the DNA, so no DNA is shown, and the CDR3 is as TCRdb lists it. V is TRBV4-1 and J is TRBJ1-2. The length of the CDR3 is 16 amino acids, counting both ends. Germline CDR1 is MGHRA and CDR2 is YSYEKL. The CDR3 loop is CASSQALGGLGSYTFA.

The chain recombines TRBV28 with TRBJ1-3; possible D gene TRBD1, 5 bases. The germline V gene encodes CDR1 MDHEN and CDR2 SYDVKM. The CDR3 sequence is 13 residues long. V was clipped by 5 bases and J by 7 bases, with 12 bases between them. CDR3 DNA sequence: TGTGCCAGCAGTCAAGGGAAGGGGAACACCATATATTTT. Protein sequence: CASSQGKGNTIYF.

The chain has TRBV19 and TRBJ2-1; possibly TRBD2 for D (6 bases). V lost 3 bases and J lost 5, with 14 bases in between. The CDR3 runs 15 residues. Germline V lookup: CDR1 LNHDA, CDR2 SQIVND (reference sequence). The CDR3 is CASSILLGGDNEQFF. The CDR3 DNA sequence: TGTGCCAGTAGTATCCTCCTGGGGGGAGACAATGAGCAGTTCTTC.

CDR3 in amino acids: CASGDGGSYEQYF. CDR3 DNA sequence: TGCGCCAGCGGGGACGGGGGATCCTACGAGCAGTACTTC. The chain uses TRBV5-1 and TRBJ2-7, with D possibly TRBD2 on 6 matching bases. The germline gives CDR1 SGHRS, CDR2 YFSETQ. V lost 7 bases, J lost 1 base, and 12 bases lay in between. The CDR3 length is 13 residues.

The V and J genes are TRBV11-2 and TRBJ2-7, with TRBD1 matching 7 bases. Germline values: CDR1 SGHAT, CDR2 FQNNGV. The CDR3 is made up of 14 amino acids. V trimming: 4 bases; J trimming: 1 base; junction bases outside the gene matches: 4. CDR3 residues: CASSWGQTSYEQYF. The CDR3 nucleotides read TGTGCCAGCAGCTGGGGACAGACGTCCTACGAGCAGTACTTC.